A single sample is the source of the 24 T cell receptor beta chains below, sequenced in a study of identical twins. TCRdb processed the 5' RACE reads anew with MiXCR; each CDR3 protein has one entry. The repertoire holds 1.5 million to 2 million distinct CDR3 sequences, with roughly 35% as singletons. The specimen sequenced was cord blood. Source of these receptors: a newborn girl in good health.

At least ten counts were recorded for this clonotype. V is TRBV6-5 and J is TRBJ2-1; 7 bases agree with TRBD2. The germline gives CDR1 MNHEY, CDR2 SVGAGI. Unmatched junction bases numbered 5, after V lost 1 base and J lost 8 bases. The CDR3 extends over 14 amino acids. The CDR3 here is CASSYWEGHHEQFF. CDR3 coding DNA: TGTGCCAGCAGTTACTGGGAGGGCCACCATGAGCAGTTCTTC.

This clonotype was recorded at least ten times. The chain links TRBV29-1 to TRBJ2-7, with TRBD1 identical over 9 bases. In germline, CDR1 is SQVTM, CDR2 ANQGSEA. The CDR3 is 14 amino acids. V was pared by 4 bases and J by 0 bases, with 4 bases of the junction left unmatched. The CDR3 DNA is TGCAGCGTTGGAGACAGGGGGTTCTCCTACGAGCAGTACTTC. Protein sequence: CSVGDRGFSYEQYF.

This clonotype was seen at least ten times. The chain carries TRBV29-1 and TRBJ1-2; 11 nucleotides line up with TRBD1. The CDR3 is made up of 14 amino acids. Germline CDR1 is SQVTM and CDR2 is ANQGSEA. The V and J ends lost 3 bases and 2 bases, in that order; junction bases with no gene match: 2. The CDR3 sequence is CSVERTGGNYGYTF. Here the CDR3 DNA reads TGCAGCGTTGAGCGGACAGGGGGCAACTATGGCTACACCTTC.

The chain joins TRBV6-6 to TRBJ2-7; D is possibly TRBD2 (5 bases). CDR1 is MNHNY, CDR2 SVGAGI, per germline (reference sequence). V was shortened by 4 bases and J by 1 base, with 17 bases between the two germline ends. The CDR3 is made up of 16 amino acids. For the CDR3, the DNA is TGTGCCAGCAGTTCGCGAGTAAGGCTAGCTTCCTACGAGCAGTACTTC. It is translated as CASSSRVRLASYEQYF.

With regard to this clonotype: The junction departs from the called germline gene at one end, perhaps through a read error. The chain carries TRBV4-2 and TRBJ1-2; D gene unclear. The CDR3 is 14 residues long. The germline V gene has CDR1 LGHNA and CDR2 YNFKEQ. The chain's CDR3 is CASSQDQGRNGNTF. The CDR3 DNA is TGTGCCAGCAGCCAAGATCAAGGGAGGAATGGCAACACCTTC.

This clonotype occurred once. The genes are TRBV7-2 and TRBJ2-2; 7 nucleotides align to TRBD2. V lost 4 bases and J lost 2; bases outside the gene matches: 1. CDR3 length: 14 residues. Germline CDR1 is SGHTA and CDR2 is FQGNSA. The CDR3 is CASSWGLNTGELFF. CDR3 DNA: TGTGCCAGCAGCTGGGGACTAAACACCGGGGAGCTGTTTTTT.

This clonotype was seen only a few times. The chain recombines TRBV11-3 with TRBJ2-1, with TRBD2 matching 13 bases. V lost 3 bases, J lost 9 bases, and 2 bases stayed unmatched. CDR3 size: 14 residues. The germline gives CDR1 SGHNT, CDR2 YENEEA. This CDR3 reads CASSFTSGGGEQFF. The CDR3 coding sequence is TGTGCCAGCAGCTTTACTAGCGGGGGGGGTGAGCAGTTCTTC.

In its sample, this clonotype was seen many times. CDR3: CASSLTSGQDTQYF. CDR3 in DNA: TGCGCCAGCAGCTTGACTAGCGGGCAAGATACGCAGTATTTT. The chain is built from TRBV5-1 and TRBJ2-3, with 9 nucleotides matching TRBD2. The CDR3 has 14 residues. With V trimmed by 1 base and J by 5 bases, 2 bases remained unmatched. Germline values: CDR1 SGHRS, CDR2 YFSETQ.

In this sample, this clonotype turned up a few times. The chain couples TRBV2 to TRBJ2-2, with D perhaps matching TRBD1 or TRBD2 (5 bases each). V lost 4 bases, J lost 3 bases, and 12 bases lay in between. Germline CDR1 is SNHLY and CDR2 is FYNNEI. The CDR3 runs to 15 residues. CDR3 DNA sequence: TGTGCCAGCAGTGGAAGGGGAGTTTACACCGGGGAGCTGTTTTTT. Amino acids: CASSGRGVYTGELFF. The full variable domain, rest sourced from reference TRBV2 and TRBJ2-2, is EPEVTQTPSHQVTQMGQEVILRCVPISNHLYFYWYRQILGQKVEFLVSFYNNEISEKSEIFDDQFSVERPDGSNFTLKIRSTKLEDSAMYFCASSGRGVYTGELFFGEGSRLTVL.

This chain links TRBV2 with TRBJ2-7; the match to TRBD2 covers 7 bases. The CDR3 has 15 amino acids. Trimming removed 9 bases from V and 4 bases from J; junction bases left unmatched: 15. CDR1 SNHLY and CDR2 FYNNEI come from the germline V gene. CDR3 loop: CASLEPGLSGYEQYF. The CDR3 coding sequence is TGTGCCAGTCTCGAGCCGGGACTAAGTGGGTACGAGCAGTACTTC.

The chain couples TRBV20-1 to TRBJ2-3; 8 bases align to TRBD2. The CDR3 spans 15 residues. J gave up 3 bases and V 3 bases, and 8 bases lay outside the gene matches. CDR1 is DFQATT and CDR2 is SNEGSKA in the germline V gene (reference sequence). The CDR3 here is CSARRPGTRTDTQYF. The CDR3 DNA follows: TGCAGTGCTAGGCGCCCCGGGACTAGGACAGATACGCAGTATTTT.

This chain uses TRBV12-5 with TRBJ2-3; D ambiguous. CDR3 length equals 18 residues. Germline V lookup: CDR1 LGHNT, CDR2 FRNRAP. With 2 bases removed from V and 2 bases from J, the gap between germline ends came to 20 bases. For the CDR3, the DNA is TGTGCTAGTGGTTTGCCATGTGACCGTGGACCCTACACAGATACGCAGTATTTT. Its protein is CASGLPCDRGPYTDTQYF.

CDR3 DNA: TGTGCCATCAGTGAGTCTGTGATAGACGAACAGTACTTC. Amino acids: CAISESVIDEQYF. J is TRBJ2-5 and V is TRBV10-3; D is uncertain. In germline, CDR1 is ENHRY, CDR2 SYGVKD. Trimming cost V 0 bases and J 11 bases, with 13 bases left between them. The CDR3 spans 13 residues.

The chain recombines TRBV5-6 with TRBJ2-1, with 7 bases that match TRBD1. The CDR3 runs to 17 residues. Trimming cost V 0 bases and J 3 bases; bases outside gene matches: 9. Germline values: CDR1 SGHDT, CDR2 YYEEEE. The CDR3 region has the DNA TGTGCCAGCAGCTTGGTTCAGTGGGCAGGGGGCTACAATGAGCAGTTCTTC. Translation gives CASSLVQWAGGYNEQFF.

The CDR3 sequence: CASSFGTPEAFF. The CDR3 DNA follows: TGTGCCAGCAGCTTCGGGACACCCGAAGCTTTCTTT. The chain links TRBV13 to TRBJ1-1; TRBD1 is a possible D gene (6 bases). The CDR3 has 12 amino acids. Germline V gene data show CDR1 as PRHDT and CDR2 as FYEKMQ (reference sequence). V lost 3 bases to trimming and J lost 8 bases, with 10 bases between them.

Only a few counts were recorded for this clonotype. The J gene is TRBJ2-3, the V gene TRBV10-3, with D unresolved. The CDR3 totals 14 residues. From germline, CDR1 is ENHRY and CDR2 SYGVKD. The ends were cut back, 4 bases at V and 1 base at J, with 9 bases in the middle. The CDR3 is CAISAPYRTDTQYF. The CDR3 region has the DNA TGTGCCATCAGTGCCCCCTACCGCACAGATACGCAGTATTTT.

The genes are TRBV13 and TRBJ2-7; 7 nucleotides align to TRBD2. J lost 4 bases, V lost 5 bases, and 8 bases had no gene match. Germline-derived CDR1 and CDR2 are PRHDT and FYEKMQ (reference sequence). The CDR3 loop spans 14 amino acids. CDR3 sequence reads: CASSPGDYPYEQYF. The CDR3 DNA reads TGTGCCAGCAGCCCGGGGGACTACCCATACGAGCAGTACTTC.

The chain has TRBV19 and TRBJ2-3, with TRBD2 matching 7 bases. Trimming cost V 4 bases and J 10 bases; bases outside gene matches: 14. This CDR3 has 15 amino acids. Germline assignment: CDR1 LNHDA and CDR2 SQIVND (reference sequence). CDR3 sequence reads: CASSTEPGGARAQYF. The CDR3 DNA reads TGTGCCAGTAGTACGGAACCGGGGGGAGCCCGAGCGCAGTATTTT.

V is TRBV20-1 and J is TRBJ1-5; possibly TRBD1 for D (6 bases). Germline-derived CDR1 and CDR2 are DFQATT and SNEGSKA (reference sequence). CDR3 size: 18 residues. Trimming stripped 0 bases from V and 0 bases from J, with 18 bases between. CDR3 sequence: CSARDILRGGYSNQPQHF. The CDR3 DNA reads as TGCAGTGCTAGAGATATCTTAAGGGGGGGCTATAGCAATCAGCCCCAGCATTTT.

This clonotype was counted a few times. The chain couples TRBV28 to TRBJ2-7; D may match TRBD1 or TRBD2 (5 bases each). Deletions cut 5 bases from V and 4 bases from J, with 21 bases between. The CDR3 is 16 residues long. Germline V gene lookup returns CDR1 MDHEN and CDR2 SYDVKM. In DNA form, the CDR3 reads TGTGCCAGCAGTCTCGATACCGGGACCCCCTCGTACGAGCAGTACTTC. This sequence encodes CASSLDTGTPSYEQYF.

This sequence joins TRBV4-2 and TRBJ2-7; TRBD1 or TRBD2 may be the D gene (5 bases each). Germline values: CDR1 LGHNA, CDR2 YNFKEQ. The CDR3 totals 15 residues. V gave up 3 bases and J gave up 2 bases, with 14 bases separating them. CDR3 sequence reads: CASSQNPGPTYEQYF. In DNA form, the CDR3 reads TGTGCCAGCAGCCAGAACCCGGGGCCTACCTACGAGCAGTACTTC.

This sequence joins TRBV4-2 and TRBJ2-3, with 9 bases identical to TRBD2. There are 18 residues in the CDR3. Per germline, CDR1 LGHNA and CDR2 YNFKEQ. The junction had 10 bases not matched to a gene; V was cut back by 1 base and J by 2 bases. CDR3 region: CASSQGGLAGGYTDTQYF. In nucleotides, the CDR3 is TGTGCCAGCAGCCAAGGCGGTTTGGCGGGAGGGTACACAGATACGCAGTATTTT.

J is TRBJ2-5 and V is TRBV20-1; 7 bases match TRBD1. Germline V lookup: CDR1 DFQATT, CDR2 SNEGSKA (reference sequence). The CDR3 has 15 amino acids. J lost 1 base, V lost 5 bases, and 10 bases had no gene match. CDR3 amino acids: CSADDRDRVQETQYF. The DNA for the CDR3 is TGCAGTGCTGACGACCGGGACAGAGTCCAAGAGACCCAGTACTTC.

As DNA, the CDR3 is TGTGCCAGCAGTGACTCGCGGTCCTACAATGAGCAGTTCTTC. Translated, it gives CASSDSRSYNEQFF. The chain uses TRBV25-1 and TRBJ2-1; no definite D call. This CDR3 is built from 14 residues. Trimming took off 3 bases at V and 1 base at J, with 7 bases between the two ends. The germline gives CDR1 MGHDK, CDR2 SYGVNS. The entire variable domain, with the rest obtained from reference TRBV25-1 and TRBJ2-1, is as follows: EADIYQTPRYLVIGTGKKITLECSQTMGHDKMYWYQQDPGMELHLIHYSYGVNSTEKGDLSSESTVSRIRTEHFPLTLESARPSHTSQYLCASSDSRSYNEQFFGPGTRLTVL.